This T cell receptor (beta chain) was recorded in a study of molecular identifiers for immune sequencing clone quantification. Study overall: RNA from approximately 20,000 or 100,000 naive CD8 cells was split five ways in replicates, with four sequenced.

Previously described methods and listed TCR primers were used for bulk TCR libraries. TCRdb recomputed calls from the PCR reads with MiXCR, one row per CDR3 protein. The table records some 650,000 distinct CDR3 sequences, about 20% of them present only once. To note about this clonotype: A much larger clone is a single base away; this may be a read error.

The receptor comes from a human donor in good health. Some libraries in this study had Jurkat cell RNA spiked in. Sequences were obtained from naive CD8+ T cells from blood, with Jurkat cell RNA spiked in. Noted subset: FACS-sorted CD8+CD4-CCR7+CD45RA+ naive T cells.

CDR3 protein: CASSPRGMDQETQYF. The CDR3 DNA sequence: TGTGCCAGCAGCCCACGGGGGATGGATCAAGAGACCCAGTACTTC. The rearrangement links TRBV11-1 to TRBJ2-5, with a tentative D call TRBD2 (6 bases). CDR1 and CDR2 from the germline V gene are SGHAT and FQDESV (reference sequence). This CDR3 comprises 15 residues. V was cut by 5 bases and J by 2 bases, with 15 bases left in between.